The clone carrying this TCR beta chain has just one count. Its antigen is currently unknown. The source of the sample is a study of OX40 agonist ivuxolimab in advanced cancers. For the study at large: Earlier anti-PD-1, anti-PD-L1 or anti-CTLA-4 therapy was permitted; roughly 37% had received some.

Method: immunoSEQ multiplex PCR; TCRdb's copy keeps in-frame clones and lacks some. The sample records about 78,000 clones, roughly 92% being singletons. Regarding the study as a whole: There were, on average, more expanded clones in CD8+ T cells than in CD4+.

If patients had autoimmune disease history or systemic immunosuppression, they were excluded. The sequence derives from an adult with an advanced solid tumor such as melanoma, head and neck, liver or kidney cancer. The material sequenced was CD4+ or CD8+ T cells sorted from blood, taken in a trial of the OX40 agonist ivuxolimab.

CDR3 residues: CASSATKNIQYF. Written as DNA, the CDR3 is TGTGCCAGCAGCGCGACCAAAAACATTCAGTACTTC. V is TRBV7-2 and J is TRBJ2-4; no definite D call. The germline CDR1 and CDR2 sequences are SGHTA and FQGNSA. The V and J ends lost 5 bases and 2 bases respectively, with 4 bases between them. The CDR3 loop spans 12 amino acids.